These T cell receptor beta chains were read from a single sample in a study of identical twins. One entry per CDR3 protein results from TCRdb running MiXCR on the 5' RACE reads. The sample records approximately 250,000 distinct CDR3 sequences, 6.5% to 8% being singletons. The sample also formed part of further work on T cells expressing NK-cell markers.

Input material: CD8+ T cells sorted from blood. The receptor set was obtained from a woman in her late teens or twenties in good health. CDR3s include the opening cysteine and the closing phenylalanine or tryptophan. The order of the fields is clone size, V gene, D gene, J gene, CDR3 DNA, CDR3 protein. A D gene is named only where the DNA matches it firmly. The size entry is marked missing in some rows and otherwise reads once, few, many or a size class.

abundance: few
v_gene: TRBV11-3
d_gene: NA
j_gene: TRBJ1-4
CDR3nt: TGTGCCAGCAGCGACGTGGGGGGCAATGTGTTTTTT
CDR3aa: CASSDVGGNVFF

abundance: NA
v_gene: TRBV12-3/TRBV12-4
d_gene: NA
j_gene: TRBJ1-2
CDR3nt: TGTGCCAGCACCTCCCATTATGGCTACACCTTC
CDR3aa: CASTSHYGYTF

abundance: many
v_gene: TRBV15
d_gene: NA
j_gene: TRBJ2-7
CDR3nt: TGTGCCACCAGGGGGGACAAAGACGAGCAGTACTTC
CDR3aa: CATRGDKDEQYF

abundance: few
v_gene: TRBV7-9
d_gene: NA
j_gene: TRBJ2-7
CDR3nt: TGTGCCAGCAGCCCAGGGGGGGTCTCCTACGAGCAGTACTTC
CDR3aa: CASSPGGVSYEQYF

abundance: NA
v_gene: TRBV12-3/TRBV12-4
d_gene: NA
j_gene: TRBJ1-5
CDR3nt: TGTGCCAGCAGTTTATACAGGGCACACAATCAGCCCCAGCATTTT
CDR3aa: CASSLYRAHNQPQHF

abundance: NA
v_gene: TRBV5-1
d_gene: TRBD1
j_gene: TRBJ1-2
CDR3nt: TGCGCCAGCGCAATAACACAGGGGCACGACGGCTACACCTTC
CDR3aa: CASAITQGHDGYTF

abundance: NA
v_gene: TRBV20-1
d_gene: NA
j_gene: TRBJ2-1
CDR3nt: TGCAGTGCTAGAGATTTCCACAGAAGCTCCTACAATGAGCAGTTCTTC
CDR3aa: CSARDFHRSSYNEQFF

abundance: few
v_gene: TRBV27
d_gene: TRBD2
j_gene: TRBJ2-1
CDR3nt: TGTGCCAGCAGCTACCTCGGCGGGGGGTCCCAGTTCTTC
CDR3aa: CASSYLGGGSQFF

abundance: few
v_gene: TRBV6-1
d_gene: TRBD2
j_gene: TRBJ2-7
CDR3nt: TGTGCCAGCAGCCTCAGCGGGAGTCAATCCTACGAGCAGTACTTC
CDR3aa: CASSLSGSQSYEQYF

abundance: many
v_gene: TRBV5-5
d_gene: NA
j_gene: TRBJ2-1
CDR3nt: TGTGCCAGCAGCTTGGCCCGTGCGGGGCTGCACAATGAGCAGTTCTTC
CDR3aa: CASSLARAGLHNEQFF

abundance: few
v_gene: TRBV20-1
d_gene: TRBD2
j_gene: TRBJ2-7
CDR3nt: TGCAGTGCCATTCAAGCGGGGGGCTGGCTCAACGAGCAGTACTTC
CDR3aa: CSAIQAGGWLNEQYF

abundance: many
v_gene: TRBV2
d_gene: NA
j_gene: TRBJ2-3
CDR3nt: TGTGCCAGCCTTCGTGGTACGCAGTATTTT
CDR3aa: CASLRGTQYF

abundance: NA
v_gene: TRBV20-1
d_gene: TRBD1
j_gene: TRBJ1-1
CDR3nt: TGCAGTGCGCAGGGGGGATTGACTGAAGCTTTCTTT
CDR3aa: CSAQGGLTEAFF

abundance: few
v_gene: TRBV3-1
d_gene: NA
j_gene: TRBJ2-1
CDR3nt: TGTGCCAGCAGCCAAGAAGTGGGAGTTCGGGAGCAGTTCTTC
CDR3aa: CASSQEVGVREQFF

abundance: NA
v_gene: TRBV10-2
d_gene: NA
j_gene: TRBJ2-2
CDR3nt: TGCGCCAGCAGTGAGATCGAACGCGGGGAGCTGTTTTTT
CDR3aa: CASSEIERGELFF

abundance: few
v_gene: TRBV20-1
d_gene: NA
j_gene: TRBJ2-7
CDR3nt: TGCAGTGTAGCTGGGTTCTACGAGCAGTACTTC
CDR3aa: CSVAGFYEQYF

abundance: few
v_gene: TRBV27
d_gene: TRBD1
j_gene: TRBJ2-7
CDR3nt: TGTGCCAGCAGTTTGTTCTCCGGGACAGGCTACGAGCAGTACTTC
CDR3aa: CASSLFSGTGYEQYF

abundance: many
v_gene: TRBV12-5
d_gene: NA
j_gene: TRBJ2-2
CDR3nt: TGTGCTAGTGGATTTTATCCGGGGCCAAAGACCGGGGAGCTGTTTTTT
CDR3aa: CASGFYPGPKTGELFF

abundance: few
v_gene: TRBV6-2/TRBV6-3
d_gene: NA
j_gene: TRBJ2-5
CDR3nt: TGTGCCAGCAGTTACTCGGTCTCTGGGGTGGGCCCCGAAGGACAAGAGACCCAGTACTTC
CDR3aa: CASSYSVSGVGPEGQETQYF

abundance: many
v_gene: TRBV9
d_gene: NA
j_gene: TRBJ2-4
CDR3nt: TGTGCCAGCAGCCCCCCTGTCTCGAACATTCAGTACTTC
CDR3aa: CASSPPVSNIQYF

abundance: few
v_gene: TRBV20-1
d_gene: NA
j_gene: TRBJ2-1
CDR3nt: TGCAGTGCTCCCCTGGCGAGTAGGGCCCACAATGAGCAGTTCTTC
CDR3aa: CSAPLASRAHNEQFF

abundance: few
v_gene: TRBV4-3
d_gene: NA
j_gene: TRBJ2-6
CDR3nt: TGCGCCAGCAGCCAAGGGGACCTATACTCTGGGGCCAACGTCCTGACTTTC
CDR3aa: CASSQGDLYSGANVLTF

abundance: NA
v_gene: TRBV7-9
d_gene: NA
j_gene: TRBJ2-3
CDR3nt: TGTGCCAGCATGTGGGGCGCGGGCACAGATACGCAGTATTTT
CDR3aa: CASMWGAGTDTQYF

abundance: once
v_gene: TRBV27
d_gene: NA
j_gene: TRBJ2-7
CDR3nt: TGTGCCAGCAGTCCCCAGGACGGGAAGGTGGCCTACGAGCAGTACTTC
CDR3aa: CASSPQDGKVAYEQYF

abundance: many
v_gene: TRBV12-3/TRBV12-4
d_gene: NA
j_gene: TRBJ1-2
CDR3nt: TGTGCCAGCGCCGGGGGCGGAGCGATCTTC
CDR3aa: CASAGGGAIF

abundance: few
v_gene: TRBV5-1
d_gene: TRBD2
j_gene: TRBJ2-7
CDR3nt: TGCGCCAGCAGCTTGGAGCGGGGGGTTCCCTACGAGCAGTACTTC
CDR3aa: CASSLERGVPYEQYF

abundance: many
v_gene: TRBV10-3
d_gene: NA
j_gene: TRBJ1-1
CDR3nt: TGTGCCATCAGTGAGTTGCAGGGGTCGAACACTGAAGCTTTCTTT
CDR3aa: CAISELQGSNTEAFF

abundance: NA
v_gene: TRBV20-1
d_gene: TRBD2
j_gene: TRBJ2-7
CDR3nt: TGCAGTGCTAGGGGACTAGCAGACGAGCAGTACTTC
CDR3aa: CSARGLADEQYF

abundance: many
v_gene: TRBV12-3/TRBV12-4
d_gene: TRBD1
j_gene: TRBJ1-2
CDR3nt: TGTGCCAGCAGTGGGGACAGGGGTCGATTTATTTATGGCTACACCTTC
CDR3aa: CASSGDRGRFIYGYTF

abundance: many
v_gene: TRBV9
d_gene: NA
j_gene: TRBJ2-3
CDR3nt: TGTGCCAGCAGCCCCCCGGCGGGAGATACGCAGTATTTT
CDR3aa: CASSPPAGDTQYF

abundance: many
v_gene: TRBV10-3
d_gene: TRBD2
j_gene: TRBJ2-1
CDR3nt: TGTGCCATCCAAGAGACTAGCGGGAGAGGTACGGTCGATGAGCAGTTCTTC
CDR3aa: CAIQETSGRGTVDEQFF